This T cell receptor beta chain was sequenced in a study of regulatory T cells in long-lasting Graves disease. Study conclusions and caveats: Persistent disease samples used TRBV28, TRBJ1-2 and TRBJ2-5 preferentially.

HTBI primers from iRepertoire and Arm-PCR of CDR3 regions yielded the TCR beta libraries. MiXCR was run by TCRdb on the multiplex PCR reads, yielding one entry per CDR3 protein. The sample lists approximately 270,000 distinct CDR3 sequences, about 20% occurring once. V was trimmed by 0 bases and J by 3 bases, leaving 11 bases between them. Germline CDR1 SGHTA, CDR2 FQGNSA. This CDR3 has 15 residues. Described time point: newly diagnosed GD, antithyroid drugs for less than 3 months. PBMC RNA served as the TCR library source. With regard to this clonotype: Its antigen is unknown.

Separately, the same data were catalogued under a study of T cells in Graves' hyperthyroidism and ophthalmopathy.

Material: peripheral blood mononuclear cells (PBMCs), obtained at new diagnosis, from a patient treated with antithyroid drugs. The chain employs TRBV7-2 and TRBJ1-1, with D maybe TRBD1 (5 bases). This TCR derives from a woman aged 30 to 39 with Graves disease. This CDR3 reads CASSLAGGGYTEAFF. DNA for the CDR3: TGTGCCAGCAGCTTAGCCGGGGGGGGTTACACTGAAGCTTTCTTT. Supplemented by reference TRBV7-2 and TRBJ1-1, the full variable domain reads GAGVSQSPSNKVTEKGKDVELRCDPISGHTALYWYRQSLGQGLEFLIYFQGNSAPDKSGLPSDRFSAERTGGSVSTLTIQRTQQEDSAVYLCASSLAGGGYTEAFFGQGTRLTVV.